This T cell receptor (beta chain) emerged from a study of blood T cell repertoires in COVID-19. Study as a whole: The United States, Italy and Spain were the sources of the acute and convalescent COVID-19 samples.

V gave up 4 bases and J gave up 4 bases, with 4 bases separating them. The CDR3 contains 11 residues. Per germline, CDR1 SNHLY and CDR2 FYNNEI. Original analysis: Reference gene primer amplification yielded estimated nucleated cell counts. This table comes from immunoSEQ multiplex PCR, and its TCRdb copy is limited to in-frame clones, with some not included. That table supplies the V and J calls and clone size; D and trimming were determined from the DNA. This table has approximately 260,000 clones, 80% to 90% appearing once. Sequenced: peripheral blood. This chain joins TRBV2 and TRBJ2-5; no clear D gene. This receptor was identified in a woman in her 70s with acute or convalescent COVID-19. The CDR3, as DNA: TGTGCCAGCAGTGCTCGAGAGACCCAGTACTTC. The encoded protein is CASSARETQYF.